This T cell receptor (beta chain) comes out of a study of T-cell reconstitution after alpha-beta-depleted transplantation in children (dated by TCRdb to 2015 to 2016). Concerning the study at large: The study quantitatively tracked T-cell immune reconstitution after TCRalphabeta/CD19-depleted allogeneic hematopoietic cell transplantation in children using TCR repertoire profiling.

This clonotype was seen many times. What antigen it recognizes has not been identified. Per-nucleotide qualities are absent, and no much larger clonotype sits a single base away. The treatment or condition label, as the study defines it: allogeneic hematopoietic cell transplantation with graft depleted of TCRalphabeta T cells and CD19 B cells. Transplant recipients were children who received TCRalphabeta/CD19-depleted allogeneic hematopoietic cell grafts. The CDR3 holds 15 amino acids from the cysteine to the phenylalanine. Only the CDR3 part of the read is kept: 45 bases, read in frame from the first base. Compared with germline, V lacks 5 bases and J lacks 4 bases; bases without a gene match: 7. CDR1 is given as DFQATT and CDR2 as SNEGSKA, both from the germline V gene (reference sequence). The full study reports these points: The apparently early recovery of alphabetaT-cell counts about two months after transplant reportedly depended on only several hundred rapidly expanded clones that came from non-depleted graft cells. Over subsequent months, a decline in hyperexpanded clone frequencies was noted, and after one year, T-cell counts and TCRbeta diversity were mostly ascribed to newly produced T cells. In some patients, the high TCRbeta diversity seen at day 60 was put down to recipient T cells and intrathymic progenitors that had survived conditioning.

The library was prepared using PCR. The instrument given in TCRdb is Illumina HiSeq 2500. TCR library preparation used molecular barcoding, with unique molecular identifiers applied to normalize quantification of the TCRbeta repertoire. TCRdb passed the public sequencing reads through fastp at Q25 and MiXCR, retaining productive beta sequences. Each CDR3 protein appears once, grouped with its most common genes and DNA. The sample profile shows hundreds of thousands of distinct CDR3 sequences; around 12% of them were found once. Of the sample, 0.79% falls within the top ten clones. The receptor chain draws on TRBV20-1 and TRBJ2-5; 13 middle bases align to TRBD2. Sequenced material: PBMCs, taken before TCRalphabeta/CD19-depleted stem cell transplant. The TCR comes from a girl aged 2 to 10 with congenital amegakaryocytic thrombocytopenia, due to receive a stem cell transplant. The DNA sequence is as follows: TGCAGTGCTCCCCGGACTAGCGGGAGAGGAGAGACCCAGTACTTC. It codes for CSAPRTSGRGETQYF.